Listed below are T cell receptor beta chains from one sample, sequenced in a study of T cell responses to AZD1222 COVID-19 vaccine. The protocol was immunoSEQ multiplex PCR, while the TCRdb copy is restricted to in-frame clones and leaves out a portion. This table holds some 110,000 clones, 90% found once. The sample in question was peripheral blood, obtained 28 days after the second AZD1222 dose. The receptors shown here come from an adult who received the AZD1222 COVID-19 vaccine. Both conserved end residues are part of each CDR3. The D gene is left open where the match is weak. The size of a clone is reported for some rows only, either as once, few or many, or as a class for expanded clones.

>.|.|TRBV6-1|TRBJ1-5
CASSEPTGDQPQHF
TGTGCCAGCAGTGAACCCACAGGAGATCAGCCCCAGCATTTT
>TRBD2|.|TRBV2|TRBJ2-3
CASSLSGGRDTQYF
TGTGCCAGCAGTCTAAGCGGGGGGCGCGACACGCAGTATTTT
>.|once|TRBV10-2|TRBJ2-2
CASSFPNTGELFF
TGCGCCAGCAGTTTCCCGAACACCGGGGAGCTGTTTTTT
>.|.|TRBV14|TRBJ2-3
CASSQDEGGFDTQYF
TGTGCCAGCAGCCAAGACGAAGGGGGGTTTGATACGCAGTATTTT
>.|.|TRBV7-8|TRBJ1-5
CASSLAMSGADQPQHF
TGTGCCAGCAGCTTAGCTATGTCCGGGGCGGATCAGCCCCAGCATTTT
>.|.|TRBV18|TRBJ2-7
CASSPPGPTYEQYF
TGTGCCAGCTCACCTCCGGGCCCCACCTACGAGCAGTACTTC
>.|.|TRBV7-8|TRBJ1-6
CAAGGFGYNSPLHF
TGTGCCGCTGGGGGTTTCGGTTATAATTCACCCCTCCACTTT
>.|.|TRBV7-2|TRBJ2-1
CASSLAQGIPYNEQFF
TGTGCCAGCAGCTTAGCGCAGGGCATCCCATACAATGAGCAGTTCTTC
>.|once|TRBV19|TRBJ1-1
CASSIGVNTEAFF
TGTGCCAGTAGTATAGGAGTGAACACTGAAGCTTTCTTT
>.|.|TRBV27|TRBJ1-5
CASSLLGGGQPQHF
TGTGCCAGCAGTTTGTTGGGGGGAGGACAGCCCCAGCATTTT
>TRBD2|.|TRBV6-2/TRBV6-3|TRBJ2-1
CASSRRTSGSSYNEQFF
TGTGCCAGCAGTCGCCGGACTAGCGGGAGCTCCTACAATGAGCAGTTCTTC
>.|.|TRBV10-1|TRBJ1-5
CASSDSPRARCNQPQHF
TGCGCCAGCAGTGACTCTCCCAGGGCTCGATGCAATCAGCCCCAGCATTTT
>.|.|TRBV10-3|TRBJ1-5
CATAGEGEEPQHF
TGTGCCACCGCGGGGGAGGGGGAAGAGCCCCAGCATTTT
>.|.|TRBV9|TRBJ2-1
CASTPLSSDNEQFF
TGTGCCAGCACCCCCCTTTCTTCCGACAATGAGCAGTTCTTC
>.|.|TRBV12-2|TRBJ2-7
CASRARTQGNEQYF
TGTGCAAGTCGCGCAAGGACCCAGGGCAACGAGCAGTACTTC
>.|.|TRBV7-2|TRBJ2-1
CASSLVNPNEQFF
TGTGCCAGCAGCTTAGTAAACCCCAATGAGCAGTTCTTC
>TRBD1|.|TRBV19|TRBJ1-6
CASTGRTGVNSPLHF
TGTGCCAGTACCGGAAGGACAGGGGTTAATTCACCCCTCCACTTT
>.|.|TRBV4-2|TRBJ2-2
CASSQAGGDTGELFF
TGTGCCAGCAGCCAAGCGGGGGGCGACACCGGGGAGCTGTTTTTT
>TRBD1|.|TRBV6-5|TRBJ2-7
CASSYAGQGYEQYF
TGTGCCAGCAGTTACGCCGGACAGGGATACGAGCAGTACTTC
>.|once|TRBV7-2|TRBJ2-3
CASREGQGKTDTQYF
TGTGCCAGCAGGGAGGGGCAGGGTAAGACAGATACGCAGTATTTT
>TRBD1|.|TRBV24-1|TRBJ2-7
CATSDAQGASYEQYF
TGTGCCACCAGTGATGCACAGGGGGCTTCCTACGAGCAGTACTTC
>.|once|TRBV5-1|TRBJ2-1
CASSTQTNNEQFF
TGCGCCAGCAGCACCCAGACAAATAATGAGCAGTTCTTC
>.|.|TRBV10-2|TRBJ1-2
CASTDWTANYGYTF
TGCGCCAGCACCGATTGGACAGCAAACTATGGCTACACCTTC
>.|.|TRBV27|TRBJ1-6
CASSLYGGGISPLHF
TGTGCCAGCAGTTTGTACGGGGGCGGGATTTCACCCCTCCACTTT
>.|.|TRBV7-9|TRBJ1-3
CASSLAQDTIYF
TGTGCCAGCAGCTTAGCGCAGGACACCATATATTTT
>TRBD2|.|TRBV19|TRBJ2-7
CASNSGGISYEQYF
TGTGCCAGTAATAGCGGGGGGATCTCCTACGAGCAGTACTTC
>.|.|TRBV7-9|TRBJ2-7
CASSGVFREQYF
TGTGCCAGCAGCGGGGTGTTCCGGGAGCAGTACTTC
>.|.|TRBV14|TRBJ2-5
CASSQVLEQETQYF
TGTGCCAGCAGCCAAGTTTTGGAACAAGAGACCCAGTACTTC
>.|.|TRBV5-1|TRBJ2-6
CASSLGGQSSGANVLTF
TGCGCCAGCAGCTTGGGGGGCCAGAGCTCTGGGGCCAACGTCCTGACTTTC
>.|.|TRBV24-1|TRBJ2-7
CATSQGSYEQYF
TGTGCCACCAGTCAGGGGTCCTACGAGCAGTACTTC
>.|once|TRBV9|TRBJ2-7
CASSADSLPSYEQYF
TGTGCCAGCAGCGCTGACAGTCTGCCCTCCTACGAGCAGTACTTC
>TRBD2|.|TRBV9|TRBJ2-1
CASSLSGGAYNEQFF
TGTGCCAGCAGCTTGAGCGGGGGGGCCTACAATGAGCAGTTCTTC
>.|.|TRBV19|TRBJ1-1
CASNSASRNTEAFF
TGTGCCAGTAATTCAGCATCTAGAAACACTGAAGCTTTCTTT
>.|.|TRBV21-1|TRBJ1-2
CASSKQAGDSNYGYTF
TGTGCCAGCAGCAAACAGGCGGGCGACTCGAACTATGGCTACACCTTC
>.|few|TRBV19|TRBJ1-5
CASSWAGPRHYSNQPQHF
TGTGCCAGCAGCTGGGCAGGGCCCCGCCACTATAGCAATCAGCCCCAGCATTTT
>.|.|TRBV19|TRBJ1-5
CASGKQSSDQPQHF
TGTGCCAGTGGAAAACAGAGTTCCGATCAGCCCCAGCATTTT
>.|.|TRBV27|TRBJ2-7
CASSLMLAGHEQYF
TGTGCCAGCAGTTTAATGCTAGCAGGCCACGAGCAGTACTTC
>.|once|TRBV6-6|TRBJ1-2
CASSHTRSYGYTF
TGTGCCAGCAGCCACACCAGAAGCTATGGCTACACCTTC
>TRBD1|.|TRBV29-1|TRBJ1-1
CSVEGTGGTEAFF
TGCAGCGTTGAAGGGACAGGTGGCACTGAAGCTTTCTTT
>TRBD1|.|TRBV5-4|TRBJ2-7
CASSLVPGQGEQYF
TGTGCCAGCAGCTTGGTGCCGGGACAGGGCGAGCAGTACTTC
>.|.|TRBV7-9|TRBJ1-3
CASSFGGGNTIYF
TGTGCCAGCAGCTTTGGGGGTGGAAACACCATATATTTT
>TRBD1|.|TRBV18|TRBJ1-1
CASSPQGQGAPNTEAFF
TGTGCCAGCTCACCCCAGGGACAGGGGGCTCCGAACACTGAAGCTTTCTTT
>TRBD1|.|TRBV19|TRBJ1-3
CASLTGGQGISGNTIYF
TGTGCCAGCCTCACCGGGGGACAGGGGATCTCTGGAAACACCATATATTTT
>TRBD1|.|TRBV13|TRBJ1-1
CASSSRTGDTEAFF
TGTGCCAGCAGCTCCCGGACAGGGGACACTGAAGCTTTCTTT
>.|.|TRBV4-3|TRBJ2-1
CASSQASGVDNNEQFF
TGCGCCAGCAGCCAAGCGTCCGGGGTTGACAACAATGAGCAGTTCTTC
>TRBD1|once|TRBV3-1/TRBV3-2|TRBJ2-6
CASSLAPGQFSGANVLTF
TGTGCCAGCAGCCTCGCCCCGGGACAGTTCTCTGGGGCCAACGTCCTGACTTTC
>.|.|TRBV13|TRBJ1-2
CARSLLGGGGNYGYTF
TGTGCCCGCAGCCTGTTGGGGGGCGGGGGAAACTATGGCTACACCTTC
>.|.|TRBV3-1/TRBV3-2|TRBJ2-7
CASSPGGGGNYEQYF
TGTGCCAGCAGCCCCGGTGGCGGGGGCAACTACGAGCAGTACTTC
>TRBD2|.|TRBV19|TRBJ2-3
CASSPTAGDGYTQYF
TGTGCCAGTAGCCCTACCGCGGGGGACGGATATACGCAGTATTTT
>.|.|TRBV14|TRBJ1-2
CASSQEVAENYGYTF
TGTGCCAGCAGCCAAGAGGTTGCGGAGAACTATGGCTACACCTTC
>.|.|TRBV6-5|TRBJ1-1
CASSSPREVSEAFF
TGTGCCAGCTCCTCACCCAGGGAAGTCAGTGAAGCTTTCTTT
>.|.|TRBV7-9|TRBJ2-3
CASLPQTASTDTQYF
TGTGCCAGCCTACCCCAAACAGCTTCCACGGATACGCAGTATTTT
>.|.|TRBV3-1/TRBV3-2|TRBJ1-2
CASSQDSGNGGYTF
TGTGCCAGCAGCCAAGATTCCGGGAACGGAGGCTACACCTTC
>.|.|TRBV30|TRBJ1-2
CAWSQGEVGYTF
TGTGCCTGGAGTCAGGGAGAGGTTGGCTACACCTTC
>.|once|TRBV6-5|TRBJ2-1
CASSYLAYQFF
TGTGCCAGCAGTTACCTTGCATATCAGTTCTTC
>.|once|TRBV10-3|TRBJ2-7
CATRTDDYEQYF
TGTGCCACCCGGACGGACGACTACGAGCAGTACTTC
>.|.|TRBV5-5|TRBJ1-1
CASSLGWLNTEAFF
TGTGCCAGCAGCTTGGGCTGGTTGAACACTGAAGCTTTCTTT